The sequence of this T cell receptor beta chain was determined in a study of blood T cell repertoires in COVID-19 (TCRdb year 2020). As for the study more broadly: The collaborator samples originated in the United States, Italy and Spain and spanned the acute and convalescent phases of COVID-19. The prospective study material was composed of cDNA or gDNA derived from T cells, B-cell-depleted T cells, or PBMCs. Deeply sampled blood TCRbeta repertoires from subjects exposed to, actively infected with, or recovered from COVID-19 were included in the dataset. The repertoires were released in a freely available public database meant as a resource for research on the immune response to SARS-CoV-2. Samples were obtained from the ongoing ImmuneRACE study (first 160 participants) and from 1,254 subjects provided by 6 global collaborators. A de-identified subject ID, COVID-19 status, age in years and sex were almost always included in the sample metadata. Where HLA class I and class II types were available, the types were taken from metadata supplied by the sample provider, not from assay-based typing.

The immunoSEQ Assay, a bias-controlled multiplex PCR, was used to amplify TCRbeta CDR3 regions from genomic DNA. The source study handled its data this way. Within the assay, amplification of reference gene primers was used to estimate how many nucleated cells each sample contained. To quantify the absolute abundance of each unique TCRbeta CDR3 rearrangement, sequence reads were collapsed and filtered. For each sample, productive Simpson clonality was calculated by taking the square root of Simpson's diversity index across productive rearrangements. In its TCRdb copy, this immuneACCESS table keeps in-frame sequences only and misses some clones. Where compared with another copy, unresolved V genes explain less than half of these, and the others have no known cause. V and J calls and clone size follow that table, whereas D and trimming were derived from the DNA. A total of about 120,000 clones appear in this sample, under 90% of them only once. The ten biggest clones cover about 4.5% of the sample.

This clone was seen repeatedly, ten times or more. Its antigen target is currently unknown. No much larger clonotype is one base removed from it; base qualities were not supplied. The same CDR3 can be traced to other DNA sequences in this sample. Each collaborating institution followed its own protocols to collect whole blood in K2EDTA tubes. For TCRbeta analysis, collaborators shipped samples in one of three forms: frozen whole blood, isolated PBMCs, or DNA extracted from either of those sample types. General conclusions and limits of the study: The quantity of clinical and demographic metadata differed by source and by participant and was supplied without curation.

Source material: peripheral blood. The TCR sequence derives from a woman in her sixties or seventies with acute or convalescent COVID-19.

In nucleotide form, the sequence is TGTGCCAGCAGCTCAACAGGGGGCTCTGGAAACACCATATATTTT. Its protein is CASSSTGGSGNTIYF. The V and J segments used are TRBV7-9 and TRBJ1-3; 8 middle bases align to TRBD1. V trim: 4 bases; J trim: 0 bases; unmatched bases: 2. The CDR3, from cysteine to phenylalanine, totals 15 residues. CDR3 DNA only is kept here, 45 bases in frame from base 1. The germline V gene (reference sequence) yields SEHNR for CDR1 and FQNEAQ for CDR2.